The 5 T cell receptor beta chains given below trace back to one sample, sequenced in a study of cytomegalovirus exposure and HLA in healthy donors. PCR was performed using 60 Vbeta and 13 Jbeta primers. Sequencing used immunoSEQ multiplex PCR; TCRdb keeps in-frame clones, though not all of them. The profile shows roughly 120,000 clones, 65% to 80% of them singletons. Sequences were obtained from PBMCs. Receptors were obtained from a woman aged 40 to 49 in good health and CMV-seropositive.

J is TRBJ2-1 and V is TRBV5-4, with 8 bases lining up with TRBD2. The CDR3 sequence is 14 residues long. The ends lost 3 bases at V and 9 bases at J; junction bases unmatched: 8. The V gene's germline CDR1 is SGHNT and CDR2 YYREEE (reference sequence). CDR3 DNA sequence: TGTGCCAGCAGCTCGGGACTAGTAAACAGTGAGCAGTTCTTC. Its translation: CASSSGLVNSEQFF.

This clone was seen just once. V and J are TRBV7-2 and TRBJ2-2; D unresolved. Per the germline V gene, CDR1 is SGHTA and CDR2 is FQGNSA. The germline V and J ends were trimmed by 1 base and 11 bases, with 20 bases remaining between them. There are 16 residues in the CDR3. This CDR3 is CASSLGGQYPPLELFF. For the CDR3, the DNA is TGTGCCAGCAGCTTAGGCGGCCAGTACCCACCACTCGAGCTGTTTTTT.

This chain joins TRBV5-4 and TRBJ1-2, with D uncertain. The CDR3 has 12 amino acids. The V end lost 2 bases, the J end lost 7 bases, and 9 bases lay between the germline ends. Looked up from germline, CDR1 is SGHNT and CDR2 is YYREEE (reference sequence). This CDR3 is CASSLESRGYTF. CDR3 DNA sequence: TGTGCCAGCAGCTTAGAGTCTCGTGGCTACACCTTC.

V is TRBV15 and J is TRBJ1-5, with TRBD1 as a possible D gene (5 bases). V was clipped by 2 bases and J by 1 base, with 9 bases between them. Germline assignment: CDR1 LNHNV and CDR2 YYDKDF (reference sequence). CDR3 length: 15 residues. CDR3 in DNA: TGTGCCACCAGCAGACCTACAGGAAGCAATCAGCCCCAGCATTTT. As protein: CATSRPTGSNQPQHF.

The gene calls are TRBV9 and TRBJ1-2, with D possibly TRBD1 on 5 matching bases. Germline values: CDR1 SGDLS, CDR2 YYNGEE. The CDR3 extends over 15 amino acids. V gave up 0 bases and J gave up 4 bases, with 13 bases separating them. The CDR3 DNA reads as TGTGCCAGCAGCGTAGGTGAAGGGCAGGGCTATGGCTACACCTTC. Its protein product is CASSVGEGQGYGYTF.